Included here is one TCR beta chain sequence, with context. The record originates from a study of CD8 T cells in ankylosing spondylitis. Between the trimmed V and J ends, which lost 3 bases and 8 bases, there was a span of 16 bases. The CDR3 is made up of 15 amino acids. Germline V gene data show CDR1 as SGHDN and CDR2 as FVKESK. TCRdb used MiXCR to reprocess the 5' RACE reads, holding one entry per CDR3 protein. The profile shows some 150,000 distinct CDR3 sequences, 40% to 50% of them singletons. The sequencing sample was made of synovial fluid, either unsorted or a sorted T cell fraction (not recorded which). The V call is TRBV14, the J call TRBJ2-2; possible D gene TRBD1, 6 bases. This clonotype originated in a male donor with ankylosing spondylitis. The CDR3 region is CASSHPGHFRGELFF. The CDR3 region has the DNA TGTGCCAGCAGCCATCCGGGACACTTTAGAGGGGAGCTGTTTTTT.